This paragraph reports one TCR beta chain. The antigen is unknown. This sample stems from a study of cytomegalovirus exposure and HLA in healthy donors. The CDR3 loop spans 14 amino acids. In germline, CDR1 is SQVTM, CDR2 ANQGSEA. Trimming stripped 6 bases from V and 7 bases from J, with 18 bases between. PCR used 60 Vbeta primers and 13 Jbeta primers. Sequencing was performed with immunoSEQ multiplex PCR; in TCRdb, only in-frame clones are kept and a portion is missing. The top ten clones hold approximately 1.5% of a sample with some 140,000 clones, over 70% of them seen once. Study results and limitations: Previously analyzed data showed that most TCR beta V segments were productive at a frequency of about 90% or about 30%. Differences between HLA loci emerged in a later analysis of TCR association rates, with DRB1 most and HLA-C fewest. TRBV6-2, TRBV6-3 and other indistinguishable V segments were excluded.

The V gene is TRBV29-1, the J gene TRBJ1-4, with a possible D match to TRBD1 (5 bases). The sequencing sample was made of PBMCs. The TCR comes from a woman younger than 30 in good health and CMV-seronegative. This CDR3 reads CSVAHIGEGEKLFF. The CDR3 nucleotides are TGCAGCGTCGCCCATATAGGGGAGGGTGAAAAACTGTTTTTT.